The table lists the clone carrying this T cell receptor (beta chain) with a few counts. TCRdb reanalysed the RT-PCR reads using MiXCR and keeps one entry per CDR3 protein. The data contain hundreds of thousands of distinct CDR3 sequences, under 20% of them singletons. The entry originates in a study of patients and donors after allogeneic stem cell transplantation. The CDR3 spans 17 residues. In germline, CDR1 is SSHAT, CDR2 FNYEAQ (reference sequence). With 2 bases clipped from V and 4 bases from J, the junction kept 9 bases outside the gene matches. What was sequenced was blood, either unsorted or a sorted T cell fraction (not recorded which). The chain carries TRBV7-7 and TRBJ2-3; TRBD2 aligns across 10 bases. The sequence derives from a human donor who was either an allogeneic HSCT recipient or a stem cell or donor lymphocyte infusion donor (not recorded which). It is not recorded whose cells these are; they may come from a transplant donor. The CDR3: CASSLTGLAGAPDTQYF. The CDR3 region has the DNA TGTGCCAGCAGCTTAACTGGCCTAGCGGGAGCTCCAGATACGCAGTATTTT.